This T cell receptor (beta chain) was captured by sequencing in a study of CD8+CD57+ T cells in acquired aplastic anemia. Overall study results and limits: Some 31 CD8+ CDR3 sequences were shared between patients and controls. Controls did not differ significantly from patients in CD8+ Simpson's diversity.

The table lists this clonotype with many counts. Its antigen is undetermined. By flow cytometry, patients selected for sequencing had shown an expansion of CD8+CD57+ cells. Everyone among the patients had severe acquired aplastic anemia. Patients had received no therapy at the time of blood sampling. The V end lost 2 bases, the J end lost 1 base, and 8 bases lay between the germline ends. Germline V gene data show CDR1 as LNHDA and CDR2 as SQIVND (reference sequence). The length of the CDR3 is 14 residues. TCR beta VDJ combinations and CDR3 sequences were profiled from genomic DNA. TCRdb itself ran the reads through MiXCR, one entry per CDR3 protein. The data contain some 170,000 distinct CDR3 sequences, about 45% of them singletons.

The sample comprised sorted CD4+, CD8+, or CD8+CD57+ T cells (not recorded which) from PBMCs. The V and J genes are TRBV19 and TRBJ1-1; D gene uncertain. The sequence was obtained from a human donor with aplastic anemia. CDR3 DNA sequence: TGTGCCAGTAGTATAAAGGGAAGGAACACTGAAGCTTTCTTT. This gives the protein CASSIKGRNTEAFF.